The T cell receptor beta chain described here comes from a study of identical twins. This CDR3 has 15 residues. The V gene lost 3 bases and the J gene lost 2 bases, with 12 bases spanning the gap. TCRdb analysed the 5' RACE reads with MiXCR anew, one entry per CDR3 protein. The repertoire holds about 550,000 distinct CDR3 sequences, with 20% to 25% as singletons. This sample was also put to use in a study of yellow fever vaccine responses in identical twins.

The origin of this receptor is a woman aged 18-29 years in good health. What was sequenced was CD4+ T cells sorted from blood. J is TRBJ2-3 and V is TRBV12-3 or TRBV12-4; D is possibly TRBD1 (6 bases). The CDR3 here is CASSFVGALTDTQYF. The CDR3 DNA reads TGTGCCAGCAGTTTCGTGGGGGCCCTCACAGATACGCAGTATTTT.